These 20 T cell receptor beta chains were sequenced from one sample in a study of OX40 agonist ivuxolimab in advanced cancers. The data were produced by immunoSEQ multiplex PCR, yet TCRdb's version contains in-frame clones alone and is incomplete. The table includes 66,000 or so clones, around 85% detected once. This specimen consisted of CD4+ or CD8+ T cells sorted from blood, obtained in a trial of the OX40 agonist ivuxolimab. The receptor set was obtained from an adult with an advanced solid tumor such as melanoma, head and neck, liver or kidney cancer.

V usage is TRBV5-1 and J usage is TRBJ2-3; D might be TRBD1 (6 bases). The J call is in doubt because the DNA end fits TRBJ2-1 better. This CDR3 comprises 13 residues. Germline V gene lookup returns CDR1 SGHRS and CDR2 YFSETQ. CDR3 protein: CASSTVTGSQQFF. In nucleotides, the CDR3 is TGCGCCAGCAGCACCGTGACAGGTAGCCAGCAGTTCTTC.

V and J are TRBV19 and TRBJ1-6, with D perhaps TRBD1 (5 bases). CDR1 is LNHDA and CDR2 is SQIVND in the germline V gene (reference sequence). With 7 bases removed from V and 6 bases from J, the gap between germline ends came to 16 bases. The CDR3 is made up of 15 amino acids. The CDR3 DNA follows: TGTGCCAGTAACCAGGGTCGTTCGTTTAATTCACCCCTCCACTTT. Translated: CASNQGRSFNSPLHF.

This clone was seen only a few times. This sequence joins TRBV6-1 and TRBJ2-7, with 9 positions matching TRBD1. The V and J ends lost 7 bases and 2 bases, in that order; junction bases with no gene match: 6. This CDR3 spans 14 amino acids. Germline V gene sequence: CDR1 MNHNS, CDR2 SASEGT. The CDR3 DNA reads TGTGCCAGCAACACACAGGGGGCAACCTACGAGCAGTACTTC. This codes for CASNTQGATYEQYF.

This chain links TRBV6-5 with TRBJ1-1; TRBD1 matches at 11 bases. CDR3 size: 15 residues. The junction had 8 bases not matched to a gene; V was cut back by 9 bases and J by 2 bases. Germline assignment: CDR1 MNHEY and CDR2 SVGAGI. CDR3 amino acids: CASYRDRGTNTEAFF. Written as DNA, the CDR3 is TGTGCCAGTTATCGGGACAGGGGGACCAACACTGAAGCTTTCTTT.

This clone has a handful of counts. The CDR3 loop reads CASSFPSTDTQYF. The CDR3, as DNA: TGTGCCAGCAGCTTCCCTAGCACAGATACGCAGTATTTT. The chain is built from TRBV7-2 and TRBJ2-3; unclear D gene. The CDR3 length is 13 residues. The V end lost 3 bases, the J end lost 0 bases, and 4 bases lay between the germline ends. Germline CDR1 and CDR2: SGHTA and FQGNSA. The whole variable domain, remainder taken from reference TRBV7-2 and TRBJ2-3, is GAGVSQSPSNKVTEKGKDVELRCDPISGHTALYWYRQSLGQGLEFLIYFQGNSAPDKSGLPSDRFSAERTGGSVSTLTIQRTQQEDSAVYLCASSFPSTDTQYFGPGTRLTVL.

The V call is TRBV7-9, the J call TRBJ2-3; D is unresolved. The length of the CDR3 is 16 residues. V was clipped by 5 bases and J by 1 base, with 16 bases between them. The V gene's germline CDR1 is SEHNR and CDR2 FQNEAQ (reference sequence). CDR3 bases: TGTGCCAGCAGCCCCTCGACGTCCACGGGCACAGATACGCAGTATTTT. Protein: CASSPSTSTGTDTQYF.

The chain links TRBV5-5 to TRBJ2-1; 7 bases agree with TRBD2. The CDR3 is 16 amino acids. In germline, CDR1 is SGHKS, CDR2 YYEKEE (reference sequence). With V trimmed by 0 bases and J by 2 bases, 5 bases remained unmatched. The CDR3 is CASSLAAGEAYNEQFF. The CDR3, as DNA: TGTGCCAGCAGCTTGGCCGCGGGAGAAGCCTACAATGAGCAGTTCTTC. Full variable domain (outside the CDR3, taken from reference TRBV5-5 and TRBJ2-1): DAGVTQSPTHLIKTRGQQVTLRCSPISGHKSVSWYQQVLGQGPQFIFQYYEKEERGRGNFPDRFSARQFPNYSSELNVNALLLGDSALYLCASSLAAGEAYNEQFFGPGTRLTVL.

This clone was found a few times. The chain links TRBV7-9 to TRBJ1-4, with TRBD1 as a possible D gene (5 bases). Per the germline V gene, CDR1 is SEHNR and CDR2 is FQNEAQ (reference sequence). The CDR3 has 15 amino acids. V was clipped by 5 bases and J by 7 bases, with 17 bases between them. Here the CDR3 DNA reads TGTGCCAGCAGCCAGGGTGCCGGGGCTTCTGAAAAACTGTTTTTT. The encoded protein is CASSQGAGASEKLFF. Full variable domain (outside the CDR3, taken from reference TRBV7-9 and TRBJ1-4): DTGVSQNPRHKITKRGQNVTFRCDPISEHNRLYWYRQTLGQGPEFLTYFQNEAQLEKSRLLSDRFSAERPKGSFSTLEIQRTEQGDSAMYLCASSQGAGASEKLFFGSGTQLSVL.

The sample holds one count of this clone. This chain joins TRBV6-5 and TRBJ1-5; D gene unclear. CDR1 is MNHEY and CDR2 is SVGAGI in the germline V gene. V was clipped by 8 bases and J by 2 bases, with 10 bases between them. There are 13 residues in the CDR3. The CDR3 sequence is CASGVGGNQPQHF. For the CDR3, the DNA is TGTGCCAGCGGGGTAGGTGGCAATCAGCCCCAGCATTTT.

The gene calls are TRBV5-4 and TRBJ2-1, with TRBD2 as a possible D gene (5 bases). The CDR3 spans 18 residues. Trimming left V 3 bases short and J 7 bases short, with 26 bases between. Germline V gives CDR1 SGHNT, CDR2 YYREEE (reference sequence). CDR3 coding DNA: TGTGCCAGCAGCTGGACCGCGCGGGCCTTAGCCCGAGGAAATGAGCAGTTCTTC. Translated, it gives CASSWTARALARGNEQFF. Drawing the rest from reference TRBV5-4 and TRBJ2-1, the complete variable domain is ETGVTQSPTHLIKTRGQQVTLRCSSQSGHNTVSWYQQALGQGPQFIFQYYREEENGRGNFPPRFSGLQFPNYSSELNVNALELDDSALYLCASSWTARALARGNEQFFGPGTRLTVL.

The J gene is TRBJ1-5, the V gene TRBV7-8; possible D gene TRBD1, 5 bases. Looked up from germline, CDR1 is SGHVS and CDR2 is FQNEAQ. Trimming removed 5 bases from V and 6 bases from J, with 14 bases in between. CDR3 length: 14 residues. This CDR3 is CASSRPGRGQPQHF. The CDR3 region has the DNA TGTGCCAGCAGCCGGCCAGGGAGGGGTCAGCCCCAGCATTTT.

The chain is built from TRBV6-6 and TRBJ1-6, with D possibly TRBD1 on 5 matching bases. Per the germline V gene, CDR1 is MNHNY and CDR2 is SVGAGI (reference sequence). Trimming took 3 bases from V and 8 from J, leaving 11 bases between them. The CDR3 contains 14 residues. The CDR3 DNA reads TGTGCCAGCAGTTATGAAGGGGCGGATTCACCCCTCCACTTT. Its protein product is CASSYEGADSPLHF.

The V and J genes are TRBV7-2 and TRBJ1-5, with D unclear. This CDR3 spans 15 amino acids. Trimming took off 1 base at V and 3 bases at J, with 10 bases between the two ends. The germline V gene encodes CDR1 SGHTA and CDR2 FQGNSA. The CDR3 is CASSLVGQVNQPQHF. The CDR3 DNA reads TGTGCCAGCAGCTTAGTTGGGCAGGTCAATCAGCCCCAGCATTTT. Based on the CDR3 plus reference TRBV7-2 and TRBJ1-5, the full variable domain is GAGVSQSPSNKVTEKGKDVELRCDPISGHTALYWYRQSLGQGLEFLIYFQGNSAPDKSGLPSDRFSAERTGGSVSTLTIQRTQQEDSAVYLCASSLVGQVNQPQHFGDGTRLSIL.

This sequence joins TRBV5-4 and TRBJ2-6; perhaps D is TRBD1 or TRBD2 (5 bases each). Germline values: CDR1 SGHNT, CDR2 YYREEE (reference sequence). V dropped 5 bases and J dropped 1 base, with 13 bases sitting between them. The CDR3 sequence is 16 residues long. CDR3 sequence (DNA): TGTGCCAGCAGTGGCAGGGACCAATCTGGGGCCAACGTCCTGACTTTC. Translation gives CASSGRDQSGANVLTF.

This chain uses TRBV5-1 with TRBJ1-2; D remains unclear. V was trimmed by 5 bases and J by 0 bases, leaving 8 bases between them. Germline assignment: CDR1 SGHRS and CDR2 YFSETQ. The CDR3 runs to 13 residues. In DNA form, the CDR3 reads TGCGCCAGCAGGGATTCAGCTAACTATGGCTACACCTTC. It is translated as CASRDSANYGYTF.

The chain carries TRBV10-3 and TRBJ2-1; D is undetermined. The V gene's germline CDR1 is ENHRY and CDR2 SYGVKD. The CDR3 is made up of 17 amino acids. The ends were cut back, 0 bases at V and 0 bases at J, with 12 bases in the middle. CDR3 sequence (DNA): TGTGCCATCAGTGAGTCGGCCCCCGGCGGCTCCTACAATGAGCAGTTCTTC. Translating it yields CAISESAPGGSYNEQFF.

The V call is TRBV5-6, the J call TRBJ2-7; D is possibly TRBD1 (5 bases). Germline CDR1 is SGHDT and CDR2 is YYEEEE. The CDR3 runs 15 residues. V was cut by 0 bases and J by 2 bases, with 12 bases left in between. The DNA for the CDR3 is TGTGCCAGCAGCTTGGGGTCTCCAGGGACCTACGAGCAGTACTTC. Encoded protein: CASSLGSPGTYEQYF. Complete variable domain (other parts from reference TRBV5-6 and TRBJ2-7): DAGVTQSPTHLIKTRGQQVTLRCSPKSGHDTVSWYQQALGQGPQFIFQYYEEEERQRGNFPDRFSGHQFPNYSSELNVNALLLGDSALYLCASSLGSPGTYEQYFGPGTRLTVT.

V and J are TRBV6-1 and TRBJ1-4; the D is unclear. The CDR3 loop spans 14 amino acids. Germline-derived CDR1 and CDR2 are MNHNS and SASEGT. Trimming left V 2 bases short and J 3 bases short, with 7 bases between. The CDR3 here is CASSESGPNEKLFF. As DNA, the CDR3 is TGTGCCAGCAGTGAATCGGGTCCTAATGAAAAACTGTTTTTT.

The V gene is TRBV4-3, the J gene TRBJ1-2, with D unresolved. V was shortened by 2 bases and J by 6 bases, with 10 bases between the two germline ends. The CDR3 contains 13 residues. Germline V gene sequence: CDR1 LGHNA, CDR2 YSLEER. In DNA form, the CDR3 reads TGCGCCAGCAGCCAATTAGCGGGGAATGGCTACACCTTC. This translates into CASSQLAGNGYTF.

The genes are TRBV2 and TRBJ1-1; TRBD1 aligns across 8 bases. Germline assignment: CDR1 SNHLY and CDR2 FYNNEI. The CDR3 is made up of 14 amino acids. V shed 7 bases, J shed 5 bases, and the junction held 9 bases outside the gene matches. The CDR3: CASTRQGSGTEAFF. CDR3 bases: TGTGCCAGCACCAGACAGGGGTCGGGTACTGAAGCTTTCTTT.